Following are 21 T cell receptor beta chains from one sample sequenced in a study of cytomegalovirus exposure and HLA in healthy donors. TCRdb's table, derived via immunoSEQ multiplex PCR, lists solely in-frame clones and lacks some. The sample yields over 85,000 clones, around 89% seen once. The sample was PBMCs. The receptor source for this set is a woman in her 30s in good health and CMV-seropositive.

The chain combines TRBV4-3 with TRBJ2-2; D ambiguous. The germline V gene encodes CDR1 LGHNA and CDR2 YSLEER. V lost 1 base, J lost 0 bases, and 15 bases lay in between. The CDR3 is made up of 18 amino acids. CDR3 sequence: CASSQVIVRTANTGELFF. In nucleotides, the CDR3 is TGCGCCAGCAGCCAAGTAATAGTACGCACGGCGAACACCGGGGAGCTGTTTTTT.

The count of this clone is one. The chain links TRBV6-5 to TRBJ2-5; no firm D call. This CDR3 is built from 14 residues. CDR1 is MNHEY and CDR2 is SVGAGI in the germline V gene. V lost 5 bases to trimming and J lost 0 bases, with 10 bases between them. The CDR3 DNA reads as TGTGCCAGCAGTCGCGGCCCGTACCAAGAGACCCAGTACTTC. Translated: CASSRGPYQETQYF.

This clone was recorded once. The chain joins TRBV27 to TRBJ2-2, with 10 bases lining up with TRBD1. Germline-derived CDR1 and CDR2 are MNHEY and SMNVEV (reference sequence). With 2 bases clipped from V and 9 bases from J, the junction kept 15 bases outside the gene matches. The length of the CDR3 is 18 residues. Here the CDR3 DNA reads TGTGCCAGCAGTTTAATTCCCGGGACAGGGGTTATGAGCTGGGAGCTGTTTTTT. The encoded protein is CASSLIPGTGVMSWELFF.

The chain is built from TRBV28 and TRBJ2-5, with 7 bases lining up with TRBD1. J was trimmed by 1 base and V by 4 bases; bases with no gene match: 3. CDR1 MDHEN and CDR2 SYDVKM come from the germline V gene. The CDR3 covers 14 residues. CDR3 DNA sequence: TGTGCCAGCAGTTCCCGGGACAGCCAAGAGACCCAGTACTTC. Protein sequence: CASSSRDSQETQYF.

DNA of the CDR3: TGTGCCAGCAGCTCCCGCTTATCACAGGGGGCTGACGAAAAACTGTTTTTT. It yields the protein CASSSRLSQGADEKLFF. This chain uses TRBV7-9 with TRBJ1-4; 9 bases match TRBD1. Trimming took 4 bases from V and 8 from J; bases not matched to a gene: 14. Germline assignment: CDR1 SEHNR and CDR2 FQNEAQ (reference sequence). The CDR3 extends over 17 amino acids. Full variable domain (remainder filled in from reference TRBV7-9 and TRBJ1-4): DTGVSQNPRHKITKRGQNVTFRCDPISEHNRLYWYRQTLGQGPEFLTYFQNEAQLEKSRLLSDRFSAERPKGSFSTLEIQRTEQGDSAMYLCASSSRLSQGADEKLFFGSGTQLSVL.

The J gene is TRBJ2-2, the V gene TRBV2; D is undetermined. This CDR3 contains 14 residues. V gave up 7 bases and J gave up 2 bases, with 11 bases separating them. Germline V CDR1 and CDR2: SNHLY, FYNNEI. As DNA, the CDR3 is TGTGCCAGCAAACTCCGAGGTAACACCGGGGAGCTGTTTTTT. Its translation: CASKLRGNTGELFF.

The chain joins TRBV7-2 to TRBJ2-3; the match to TRBD1 covers 10 bases. J gave up 4 bases and V 5 bases, and 6 bases lay outside the gene matches. The germline V gene encodes CDR1 SGHTA and CDR2 FQGNSA. This CDR3 is built from 15 residues. This CDR3 is CASSIGQGGADTQYF. CDR3 nucleotides: TGTGCCAGCAGCATCGGACAGGGGGGTGCAGATACGCAGTATTTT.

V is TRBV11-2 and J is TRBJ2-2, with D perhaps TRBD1 (6 bases). Germline values: CDR1 SGHAT, CDR2 FQNNGV. Deletions cut 1 base from V and 2 bases from J, with 17 bases between. This CDR3 region has 18 residues. CDR3 DNA: TGTGCCAGCAGCTTAGGAACGCAGGGGAACCTAAACACCGGGGAGCTGTTTTTT. Translating gives CASSLGTQGNLNTGELFF.

The chain has TRBV7-2 and TRBJ2-7; a weak D match, TRBD2 (7 bases). The CDR3 length is 14 residues. The V end lost 5 bases, the J end lost 3 bases, and 14 bases lay between the germline ends. Germline lookup yields CDR1 SGHTA and CDR2 FQGNSA. Here the CDR3 reads CASSPGGGGYEQYF. CDR3 in DNA: TGTGCCAGCAGCCCGGGGGGCGGAGGCTACGAGCAGTACTTC. The whole variable domain, remainder taken from reference TRBV7-2 and TRBJ2-7, is GAGVSQSPSNKVTEKGKDVELRCDPISGHTALYWYRQSLGQGLEFLIYFQGNSAPDKSGLPSDRFSAERTGGSVSTLTIQRTQQEDSAVYLCASSPGGGGYEQYFGPGTRLTVT.

The genes are TRBV7-6 and TRBJ1-1; D call uncertain. Germline CDR1 reads SGHVS; CDR2 reads FNYEAQ. This CDR3 has 12 residues. Trimming pared 1 base from V and 7 bases from J, leaving 7 bases between. The CDR3 is CASSLVGDEAFF. CDR3 nucleotides: TGTGCCAGCAGCTTAGTGGGCGATGAAGCTTTCTTT.

This clone is medium-sized in the sample. This chain uses TRBV2 with TRBJ1-5, with 9 positions matching TRBD1. CDR1 and CDR2 from the germline V gene are SNHLY and FYNNEI. V trimming: 7 bases; J trimming: 4 bases; junction bases outside the gene matches: 5. This CDR3 is built from 14 residues. CDR3 bases: TGTGCCAGCAAGAGGACAGGGGAGAATCAGCCCCAGCATTTT. Protein: CASKRTGENQPQHF.

This rearrangement joins TRBV30 to TRBJ2-2; no clear D gene. Per the germline V gene, CDR1 is GTSNPN and CDR2 is SVGIG (reference sequence). The CDR3 has 14 amino acids. The ends were cut back, 0 bases at V and 4 bases at J, with 9 bases in the middle. The CDR3 bases are TGTGCCTGGAGTGTGGGCCTTTCCACCGGGGAGCTGTTTTTT. The encoded protein is CAWSVGLSTGELFF.

The V call is TRBV7-2, the J call TRBJ1-5; 8 bases are a match to TRBD1. The CDR3 has 15 amino acids. The germline gives CDR1 SGHTA, CDR2 FQGNSA. Trimming at V came to 6 bases and at J to 0 bases, leaving 4 bases not matched to a gene. The CDR3 region is CASRRTGNSNQPQHF. In nucleotides, the CDR3 is TGTGCCAGCAGGCGGACAGGGAATAGCAATCAGCCCCAGCATTTT.

In its sample, this clone was seen a few times. The rearrangement links TRBV10-1 to TRBJ1-5; 8 positions agree with TRBD1. The CDR3 runs 13 residues. Germline CDR1 is WNHNN and CDR2 is SYGVQD (reference sequence). After removal of 5 bases from V and 6 bases from J, the junction contained 3 bases not matched to a gene. The CDR3 loop reads CASSRQGLQPQHF. DNA for the CDR3: TGCGCCAGCAGTCGACAGGGGCTTCAGCCCCAGCATTTT.

The V gene is TRBV7-4, the J gene TRBJ1-1; 9 bases line up with TRBD1. V lost 5 bases and J lost 3; bases outside the gene matches: 13. The V gene's germline CDR1 is SGHVT and CDR2 SQSDAQ. The CDR3 runs to 17 residues. The CDR3 sequence: CASSTDGTGTTDTEAFF. In DNA form, the CDR3 reads TGTGCCAGCAGCACCGATGGGACAGGGACGACGGACACTGAAGCTTTCTTT.

This chain links TRBV4-2 with TRBJ1-1; D is possibly TRBD1 (5 bases). This CDR3 spans 15 amino acids. V shed 1 base and J shed 6 bases, with 15 bases lying between them. The V gene's germline CDR1 is LGHNA and CDR2 YNFKEQ. CDR3 DNA sequence: TGTGCCAGCAGCCAAGGCGTTGCAGGGCTTTCTGAAGCTTTCTTT. It translates to CASSQGVAGLSEAFF.

The rearrangement joins TRBV7-8 to TRBJ1-2, with D possibly matching TRBD1 (6 bases). The CDR3 has 15 residues. V lost 2 bases to trimming and J lost 4 bases, with 14 bases between them. The germline CDR1 and CDR2 sequences are SGHVS and FQNEAQ. The CDR3 sequence is CASSLRGAALYGYTF. The CDR3 DNA sequence: TGTGCCAGCAGCTTACGGGGGGCGGCCCTCTATGGCTACACCTTC.

The V gene is TRBV7-2, the J gene TRBJ2-7; the match to TRBD2 covers 7 bases. V lost 1 base and J lost 3; bases outside the gene matches: 3. Germline V lookup: CDR1 SGHTA, CDR2 FQGNSA. The CDR3 contains 14 residues. CDR3 nucleotide sequence: TGTGCCAGCAGCTTAGGACTAGCCAGCTACGAGCAGTACTTC. Translated: CASSLGLASYEQYF.

The chain links TRBV30 to TRBJ1-1, with 8 bases that match TRBD1. The germline V gene has CDR1 GTSNPN and CDR2 SVGIG (reference sequence). The CDR3 has 13 amino acids. V shed 4 bases and J 4 bases; nucleotides not matched to a gene: 5. The DNA of the CDR3 is TGTGCCTGGATGACAGGGGTGGGCACTGAAGCTTTCTTT. This translates into CAWMTGVGTEAFF. Using reference TRBV30 and TRBJ1-1 for the parts outside the CDR3, the full variable domain is SQTIHQWPATLVQPVGSPLSLECTVEGTSNPNLYWYRQAAGRGLQLLFYSVGIGQISSEVPQNLSASRPQDRQFILSSKKLLLSDSGFYLCAWMTGVGTEAFFGQGTRLTVV.

The rearrangement links TRBV13 to TRBJ2-7, with TRBD1 identical over 11 bases. Germline V gives CDR1 PRHDT, CDR2 FYEKMQ (reference sequence). V lost 5 bases and J lost 2; bases outside the gene matches: 5. This CDR3 is built from 15 residues. The CDR3 region is CASSQGTGGPYEQYF. In DNA, the CDR3 is TGTGCCAGCAGCCAAGGGACAGGGGGGCCCTACGAGCAGTACTTC.

This clone has a single count. V is TRBV6-1 and J is TRBJ1-1, with 7 bases aligning to TRBD1. In germline, CDR1 is MNHNS, CDR2 SASEGT. This CDR3 is built from 13 residues. Unmatched junction bases numbered 2, after V lost 3 bases and J lost 4 bases. CDR3 nucleotides: TGTGCCAGCAGTGAGACAGGGCTCACTGAAGCTTTCTTT. Translating gives CASSETGLTEAFF.